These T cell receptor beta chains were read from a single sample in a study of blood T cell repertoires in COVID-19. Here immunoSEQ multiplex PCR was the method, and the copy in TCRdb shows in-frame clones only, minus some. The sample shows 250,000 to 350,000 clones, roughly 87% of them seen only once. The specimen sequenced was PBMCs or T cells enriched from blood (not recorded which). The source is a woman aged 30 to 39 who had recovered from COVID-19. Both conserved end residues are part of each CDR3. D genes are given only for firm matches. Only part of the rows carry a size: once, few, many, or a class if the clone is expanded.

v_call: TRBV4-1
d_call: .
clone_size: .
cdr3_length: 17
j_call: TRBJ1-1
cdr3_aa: CASSQDQIGQLNTEAFF
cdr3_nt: TGCGCCAGCAGCCAAGATCAGATAGGACAGTTGAACACTGAAGCTTTCTTT

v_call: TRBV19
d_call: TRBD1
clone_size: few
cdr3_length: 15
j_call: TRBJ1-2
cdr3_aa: CASSGRQGPSYGYTF
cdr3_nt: TGTGCCAGTAGTGGGAGACAGGGGCCATCCTATGGCTACACCTTC

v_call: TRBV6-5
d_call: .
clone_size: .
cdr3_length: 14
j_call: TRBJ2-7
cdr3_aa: CASSYGDRSGEQYF
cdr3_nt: TGTGCCAGCAGTTACGGAGACAGGTCGGGCGAGCAGTACTTC

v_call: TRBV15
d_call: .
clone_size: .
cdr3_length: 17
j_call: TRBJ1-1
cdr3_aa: CATSRSSRGRLNTEAFF
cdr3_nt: TGTGCCACCAGCAGATCCAGTCGGGGTCGGCTTAACACTGAAGCTTTCTTT

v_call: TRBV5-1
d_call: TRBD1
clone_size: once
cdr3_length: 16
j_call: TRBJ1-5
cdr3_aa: CASSLGTGSNNQPQHF
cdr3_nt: TGCGCCAGCAGCTTAGGGACAGGTTCAAACAATCAGCCCCAGCATTTT

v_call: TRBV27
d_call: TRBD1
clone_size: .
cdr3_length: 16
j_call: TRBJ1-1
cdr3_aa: CASSRQGAGFYTEAFF
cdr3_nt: TGTGCCAGCAGTAGACAGGGGGCGGGTTTTTACACTGAAGCTTTCTTT

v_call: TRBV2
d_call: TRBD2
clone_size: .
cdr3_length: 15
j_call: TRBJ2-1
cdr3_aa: CASTEAVGLDDEQFF
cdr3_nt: TGTGCCAGCACGGAGGCTGTGGGACTAGATGATGAGCAGTTCTTC

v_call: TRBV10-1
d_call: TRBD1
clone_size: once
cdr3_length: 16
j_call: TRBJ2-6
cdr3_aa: CARKTGGESGANVLTF
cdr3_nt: TGCGCCAGAAAGACAGGGGGTGAATCTGGGGCCAACGTCCTGACTTTC

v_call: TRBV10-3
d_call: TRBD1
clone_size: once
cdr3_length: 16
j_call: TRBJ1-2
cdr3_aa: CAISDHQDRGDYGYTF
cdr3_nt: TGTGCCATCAGCGACCATCAGGACAGGGGGGACTATGGCTACACCTTC

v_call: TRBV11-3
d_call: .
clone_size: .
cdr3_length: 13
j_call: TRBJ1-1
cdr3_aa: CASSRGTNTEAFF
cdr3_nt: TGTGCCAGCAGCCGCGGAACGAACACTGAAGCTTTCTTT

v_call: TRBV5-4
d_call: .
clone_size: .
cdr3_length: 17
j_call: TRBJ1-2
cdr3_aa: CASSLAGREGSIYGYTF
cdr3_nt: TGTGCCAGCAGCTTGGCCGGCAGGGAAGGGTCGATATATGGCTACACCTTC

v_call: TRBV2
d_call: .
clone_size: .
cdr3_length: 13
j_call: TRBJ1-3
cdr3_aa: CASSERSGNTIYF
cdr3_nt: TGTGCCAGCAGTGAACGCTCTGGAAACACCATATATTTT

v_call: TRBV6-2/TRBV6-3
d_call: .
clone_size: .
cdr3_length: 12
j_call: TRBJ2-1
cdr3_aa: CASSYPPVEQFF
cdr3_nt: TGTGCCAGCAGTTACCCCCCCGTTGAGCAGTTCTTC

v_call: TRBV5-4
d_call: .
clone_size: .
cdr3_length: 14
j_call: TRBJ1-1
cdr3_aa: CASSFASWNTEAFF
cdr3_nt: TGTGCCAGCAGCTTCGCGTCGTGGAACACTGAAGCTTTCTTT

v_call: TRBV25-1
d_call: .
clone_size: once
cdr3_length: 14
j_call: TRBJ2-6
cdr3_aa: CASKPELGANVLTF
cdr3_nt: TGTGCCAGCAAGCCCGAGCTAGGGGCCAACGTCCTGACTTTC

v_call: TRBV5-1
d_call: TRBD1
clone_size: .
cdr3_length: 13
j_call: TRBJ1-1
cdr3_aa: CASSLGGRTEAFF
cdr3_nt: TGCGCCAGCAGCTTAGGGGGCCGGACTGAAGCTTTCTTT

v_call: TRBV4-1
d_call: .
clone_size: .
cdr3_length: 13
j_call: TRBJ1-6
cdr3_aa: CASSHQGSSPLHF
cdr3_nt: TGCGCCAGCAGCCACCAGGGGAGTTCACCCCTCCACTTT

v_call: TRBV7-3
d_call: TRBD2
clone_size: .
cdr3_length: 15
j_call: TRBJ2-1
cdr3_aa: CASSLKLAGYNEQFF
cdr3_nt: TGTGCCAGCAGCTTAAAACTAGCGGGGTACAATGAGCAGTTCTTC

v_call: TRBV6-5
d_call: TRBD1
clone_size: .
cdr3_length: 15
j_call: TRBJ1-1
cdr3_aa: CASNLGQGVVTEAFF
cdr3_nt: TGTGCCAGCAACCTCGGACAGGGGGTGGTGACTGAAGCTTTCTTT

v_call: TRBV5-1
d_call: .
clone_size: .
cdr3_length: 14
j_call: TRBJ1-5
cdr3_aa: CASSFGGGGQPQHF
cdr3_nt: TGCGCCAGCAGCTTTGGCGGGGGCGGTCAGCCCCAGCATTTT

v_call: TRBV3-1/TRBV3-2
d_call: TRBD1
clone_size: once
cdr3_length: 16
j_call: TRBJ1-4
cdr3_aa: CASSRGGGQGSEKLFF
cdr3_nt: TGTGCCAGCAGCCGCGGGGGAGGACAGGGGAGTGAAAAACTGTTTTTT

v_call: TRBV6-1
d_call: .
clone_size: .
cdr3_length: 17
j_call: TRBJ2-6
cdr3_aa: CASSEFGGSTGANVLTF
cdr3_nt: TGTGCCAGCAGTGAGTTTGGGGGCTCTACCGGGGCCAACGTCCTGACTTTC

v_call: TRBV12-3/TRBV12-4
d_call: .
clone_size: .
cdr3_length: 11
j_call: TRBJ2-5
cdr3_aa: CASGGVETQYF
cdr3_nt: TGTGCCAGCGGGGGCGTAGAGACCCAGTACTTC

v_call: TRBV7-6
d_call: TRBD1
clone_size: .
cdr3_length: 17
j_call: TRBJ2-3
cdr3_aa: CASSSRDRGQSTDTQYF
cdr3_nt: TGTGCCAGCAGCTCCCGGGACAGGGGGCAAAGCACAGATACGCAGTATTTT

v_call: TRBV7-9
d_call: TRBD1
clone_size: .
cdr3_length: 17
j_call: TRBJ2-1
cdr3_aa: CASSLFLLGQANNEQFF
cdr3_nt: TGTGCCAGCAGCTTATTTCTTCTAGGACAGGCCAACAATGAGCAGTTCTTC

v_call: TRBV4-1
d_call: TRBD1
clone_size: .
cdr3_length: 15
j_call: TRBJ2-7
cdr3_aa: CASSQVGTGNYEQYF
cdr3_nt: TGCGCCAGCAGCCAAGTCGGGACAGGGAATTACGAGCAGTACTTC

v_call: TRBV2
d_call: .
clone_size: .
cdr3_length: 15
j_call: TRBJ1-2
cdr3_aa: CASSVRGAGEDGYTF
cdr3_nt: TGTGCCAGCAGTGTCCGGGGAGCGGGTGAGGATGGCTACACCTTC

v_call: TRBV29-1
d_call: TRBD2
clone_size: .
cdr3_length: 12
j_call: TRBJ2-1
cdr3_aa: CSVEPTPGGQFF
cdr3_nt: TGCAGCGTTGAGCCGACCCCGGGAGGACAGTTCTTC

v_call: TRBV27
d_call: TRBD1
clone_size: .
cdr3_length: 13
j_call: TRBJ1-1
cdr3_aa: CATQGQQNTEAFF
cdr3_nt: TGTGCCACCCAGGGACAGCAGAACACTGAAGCTTTCTTT

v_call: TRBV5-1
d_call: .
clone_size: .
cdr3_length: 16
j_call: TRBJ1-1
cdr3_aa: CASSTGHSLMNTEAFF
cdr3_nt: TGCGCCAGCAGCACCGGACATTCCCTCATGAACACTGAAGCTTTCTTT

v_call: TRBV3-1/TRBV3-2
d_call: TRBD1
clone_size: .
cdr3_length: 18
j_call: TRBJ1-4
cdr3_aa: CASSQDTRTGVGNEKLFF
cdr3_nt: TGTGCCAGCAGCCAAGACACCAGGACAGGGGTCGGTAATGAAAAACTGTTTTTT

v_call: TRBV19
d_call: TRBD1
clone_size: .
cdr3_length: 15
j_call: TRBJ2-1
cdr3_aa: CASSIPDRGYNEQFF
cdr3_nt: TGTGCCAGTAGTATTCCGGACAGGGGATACAATGAGCAGTTCTTC

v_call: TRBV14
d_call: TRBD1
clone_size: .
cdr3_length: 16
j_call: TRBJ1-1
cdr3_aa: CASSLRTGGANTEAFF
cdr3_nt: TGTGCCAGCAGCCTTAGGACAGGGGGAGCGAACACTGAAGCTTTCTTT

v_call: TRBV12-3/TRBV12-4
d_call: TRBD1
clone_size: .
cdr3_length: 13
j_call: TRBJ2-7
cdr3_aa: CASSSGGLGEQYF
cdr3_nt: TGTGCCAGCAGTTCAGGGGGCTTGGGTGAGCAGTACTTC

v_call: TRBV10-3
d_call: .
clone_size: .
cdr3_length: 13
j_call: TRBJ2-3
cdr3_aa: CAITNRATDTQYF
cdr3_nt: TGTGCCATCACGAACAGGGCCACAGATACGCAGTATTTT

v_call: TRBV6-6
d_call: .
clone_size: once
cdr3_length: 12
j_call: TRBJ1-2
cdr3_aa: CASSYRVQGYTF
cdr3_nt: TGTGCCAGCAGTTACCGGGTCCAGGGCTACACCTTC

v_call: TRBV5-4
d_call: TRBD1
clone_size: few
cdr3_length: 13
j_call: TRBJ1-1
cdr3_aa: CASSPGGNTEAFF
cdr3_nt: TGTGCCAGCAGCCCAGGGGGGAACACTGAAGCTTTCTTT

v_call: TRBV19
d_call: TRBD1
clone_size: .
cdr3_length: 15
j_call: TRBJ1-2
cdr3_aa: CASSPWDSYSYGYTF
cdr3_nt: TGTGCCAGTAGTCCCTGGGACAGCTACTCCTATGGCTACACCTTC